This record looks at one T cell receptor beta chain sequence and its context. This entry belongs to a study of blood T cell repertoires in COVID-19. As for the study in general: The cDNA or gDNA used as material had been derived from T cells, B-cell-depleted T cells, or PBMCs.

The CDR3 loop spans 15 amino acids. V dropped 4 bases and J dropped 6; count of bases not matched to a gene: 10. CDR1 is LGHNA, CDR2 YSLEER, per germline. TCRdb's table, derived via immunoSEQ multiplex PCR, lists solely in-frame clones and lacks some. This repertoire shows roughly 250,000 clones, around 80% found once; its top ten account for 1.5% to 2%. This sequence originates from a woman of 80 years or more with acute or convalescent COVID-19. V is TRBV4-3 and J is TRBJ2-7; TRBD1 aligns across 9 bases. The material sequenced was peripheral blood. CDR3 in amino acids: CASSRRRDRESEQYF. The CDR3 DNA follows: TGCGCCAGCAGCCGCAGGCGGGACAGGGAATCCGAGCAGTACTTC.